A single sample is the source of the 30 T cell receptor beta chains below, sequenced in a study of vaccination and CD4 T cells after COVID-19. With the Oncomine TCR Beta short-read assay, DNA from cultured CD4+ T cells was sequenced. From the PCR reads, TCRdb called clonotypes with MiXCR, one entry per CDR3 protein. The data contain just under 20,000 distinct CDR3 sequences, more than 45% of them singletons. Treatment defined: roughly ten-day PBMC culture with coronavirus spike peptide pools or control peptides (ViraFEST assay). No antigen has been identified for these receptors. The sample in question was CD4+ T cells from blood, cultured in vitro, obtained before SARS-CoV-2 vaccination. Source of these receptors: a human donor who had recovered from COVID-19.

This clonotype was observed once. The genes are TRBV2 and TRBJ2-7, with 8 positions matching TRBD1. This CDR3 region has 14 residues. Trimming cost V 10 bases and J 0 bases; bases outside gene matches: 8. The V gene's germline CDR1 is SNHLY and CDR2 FYNNEI. The CDR3 loop is CATRYGQGSYEQYF. CDR3 bases: TGTGCCACGAGATATGGACAGGGCTCCTACGAGCAGTACTTC.

V and J are TRBV7-8 and TRBJ2-2; 9 bases agree with TRBD1. The CDR3 spans 16 residues. Germline-derived CDR1 and CDR2 are SGHVS and FQNEAQ. After removal of 4 bases from V and 0 bases from J, the junction contained 3 bases not matched to a gene. CDR3 protein: CASSSRQGANTGELFF. The DNA for the CDR3 is TGTGCCAGCAGCTCCAGACAGGGGGCGAACACCGGGGAGCTGTTTTTT.

The chain joins TRBV7-2 to TRBJ1-2; D is undetermined. Trimming took off 5 bases at V and 6 bases at J, with 16 bases between the two ends. Germline CDR1 SGHTA, CDR2 FQGNSA. There are 14 residues in the CDR3. The CDR3 loop reads CASSPLRGRDGYTF. In nucleotides, the CDR3 is TGTGCCAGCAGCCCCCTTAGAGGGCGTGATGGCTACACCTTC.

This clonotype turned up a few times. CDR3 nucleotide sequence: TGTGCCAGCAGCGGGGGACAGATCTCTCAGCCCCAGCATTTT. This encodes CASSGGQISQPQHF. The chain carries TRBV6-4 and TRBJ1-5, with 7 bases identical to TRBD1. Germline V lookup: CDR1 MRHNA, CDR2 SNTAGT. CDR3 length: 14 residues. V was clipped by 6 bases and J by 6 bases; unmatched bases: 8.

This clonotype was seen a handful of times. V and J are TRBV19 and TRBJ1-5; 8 positions match TRBD1. The J segment lost 0 bases and the V segment lost 4 bases, leaving 2 bases of the junction unmatched. This CDR3 comprises 15 residues. The V gene's germline CDR1 is LNHDA and CDR2 SQIVND (reference sequence). The CDR3 nucleotides read TGTGCCAGTAGTACGACAGGGGCTAGCAATCAGCCCCAGCATTTT. Translating gives CASSTTGASNQPQHF.

This clonotype was recorded a few times. This chain links TRBV29-1 with TRBJ2-2; 9 nucleotides align to TRBD1. Germline V lookup: CDR1 SQVTM, CDR2 ANQGSEA. The CDR3 loop spans 13 amino acids. For the CDR3, the DNA is TGCAGTGGACAGGGGTCGGGCACCGGGGAGCTGTTTTTT. Its protein is CSGQGSGTGELFF.

The chain links TRBV7-9 to TRBJ1-5, with TRBD1 identical over 9 bases. Unmatched junction bases numbered 6, after V lost 5 bases and J lost 4 bases. The CDR3 runs 15 residues. CDR1 is SEHNR and CDR2 is FQNEAQ in the germline V gene (reference sequence). CDR3 nucleotides: TGTGCCAGCAGCCTGACAGGGGGGCTAAATCAGCCCCAGCATTTT. Its protein is CASSLTGGLNQPQHF. The full variable domain, with the rest looked up from reference TRBV7-9 and TRBJ1-5, is DTGVSQNPRHKITKRGQNVTFRCDPISEHNRLYWYRQTLGQGPEFLTYFQNEAQLEKSRLLSDRFSAERPKGSFSTLEIQRTEQGDSAMYLCASSLTGGLNQPQHFGDGTRLSIL.

The chain combines TRBV7-8 with TRBJ1-1; 9 bases align to TRBD1. The CDR3 sequence is 17 residues long. Germline V gives CDR1 SGHVS, CDR2 FQNEAQ. The V gene end was trimmed by 4 bases and the J gene end by 1 base; junction bases not matched to a gene: 10. CDR3 amino acids: CASSYRATGGRNTEAFF. The CDR3 coding sequence is TGTGCCAGCAGCTATAGGGCGACAGGGGGTCGGAACACTGAAGCTTTCTTT.

Only one count was recorded for this clonotype. The chain is built from TRBV28 and TRBJ1-3; D is undetermined. V dropped 1 base and J dropped 4 bases, with 17 bases sitting between them. Germline V CDR1 and CDR2: MDHEN, SYDVKM. This CDR3 comprises 17 residues. This CDR3 is CASSLSGNWAEGNTIYF. The CDR3 nucleotides are TGTGCCAGCAGTTTATCCGGGAACTGGGCGGAAGGAAACACCATATATTTT.

The chain recombines TRBV5-4 with TRBJ1-2; tentative D call: TRBD1 (5 bases). This CDR3 comprises 15 residues. Germline values: CDR1 SGHNT, CDR2 YYREEE (reference sequence). V lost 4 bases, J lost 3 bases, and 16 bases lay in between. The CDR3, as DNA: TGTGCCAGCAGCCCCTCGGGCAGGGCGGACTATGGCTACACCTTC. Translation: CASSPSGRADYGYTF.

The chain is built from TRBV6-1 and TRBJ2-1, with D possibly TRBD2 on 6 matching bases. V shed 7 bases and J shed 3 bases, with 13 bases lying between them. Germline loops: CDR1 MNHNS, CDR2 SASEGT. This CDR3 has 14 residues. The CDR3: CASTFGTDYNEQFF. Written as DNA, the CDR3 is TGTGCCAGCACTTTTGGGACTGACTACAATGAGCAGTTCTTC.

The chain links TRBV11-3 to TRBJ1-5, with D perhaps matching TRBD1 (5 bases). The germline V gene has CDR1 SGHNT and CDR2 YENEEA. The ends were cut back, 5 bases at V and 9 bases at J, with 14 bases in the middle. The CDR3 runs 13 residues. The CDR3 coding sequence is TGTGCCAGCAGCGCCGGGACGGGCCGGCCCCAGCATTTT. Translating it yields CASSAGTGRPQHF.

V gene TRBV7-2 combines with J gene TRBJ1-2, with a tentative D call TRBD1 (5 bases). V lost 0 bases and J 7 bases, leaving 12 bases between the germline ends. Germline-derived CDR1 and CDR2 are SGHTA and FQGNSA. There are 14 residues in the CDR3. In DNA, the CDR3 is TGTGCCAGCAGCTTAGCGGGGCAGGGTACTGGCTACACCTTC. The encoded protein is CASSLAGQGTGYTF.

The V call is TRBV6-1, the J call TRBJ2-7; 9 nucleotides align to TRBD1. The CDR3 contains 14 residues. Looked up from germline, CDR1 is MNHNS and CDR2 is SASEGT. The V and J ends lost 4 bases and 3 bases, in that order; junction bases with no gene match: 4. Here the CDR3 DNA reads TGTGCCAGCAGTGGACAGGGGGGCCACTACGAGCAGTACTTC. This gives the protein CASSGQGGHYEQYF.

This chain links TRBV19 with TRBJ1-1, with D maybe TRBD1 (6 bases). The CDR3 covers 14 residues. V dropped 3 bases and J dropped 7 bases, with 15 bases sitting between them. The germline CDR1 and CDR2 sequences are LNHDA and SQIVND (reference sequence). CDR3 DNA sequence: TGTGCCAGTAGTATCGGCCCAGGGGTCGGTGAAGCTTTCTTT. Encoded protein: CASSIGPGVGEAFF.

J is TRBJ1-1 and V is TRBV19, with TRBD1 as a possible D gene (5 bases). Germline CDR1 reads LNHDA; CDR2 reads SQIVND (reference sequence). The CDR3 sequence is 14 residues long. Trimming left V 3 bases short and J 6 bases short, with 14 bases between. The CDR3 loop is CASSISGRRPEAFF. CDR3 bases: TGTGCCAGTAGTATCTCAGGGAGGCGACCTGAAGCTTTCTTT.

The V and J genes are TRBV12-3 or TRBV12-4 and TRBJ1-5, with TRBD1 as a possible D gene (5 bases). This CDR3 is 14 amino acids long. V lost 5 bases and J lost 9, with 17 bases in between. The CDR3 spells CASSRDRSVGPQHF. Here the CDR3 DNA reads TGTGCCAGCAGTCGGGACCGCTCGGTGGGGCCCCAGCATTTT.

The rearrangement joins TRBV6-2 or TRBV6-3 to TRBJ2-1, with a possible D match to TRBD2 (5 bases). From germline, CDR1 is MNHEY and CDR2 SVGEGT. Trimming took off 7 bases at V and 9 bases at J, with 19 bases between the two ends. The CDR3 length is 14 residues. CDR3 region: CASKLPGYEGEQFF. The CDR3 nucleotides are TGTGCCAGCAAGCTCCCGGGCTATGAGGGTGAGCAGTTCTTC.

This rearrangement joins TRBV9 to TRBJ1-1; TRBD1 matches 8 bases. With V trimmed by 0 bases and J by 1 base, 2 bases remained unmatched. Per germline, CDR1 SGDLS and CDR2 YYNGEE. This CDR3 has 15 amino acids. CDR3 residues: CASSVAGQGNTEAFF. CDR3 DNA: TGTGCCAGCAGCGTAGCAGGACAGGGGAACACTGAAGCTTTCTTT.

The V and J genes are TRBV7-9 and TRBJ2-1, with 10 bases aligning to TRBD2. Germline CDR1 and CDR2: SEHNR and FQNEAQ (reference sequence). J lost 6 bases, V lost 1 base, and 6 bases had no gene match. This CDR3 is built from 16 residues. The CDR3 coding sequence is TGTGCCAGCAGCTTAGGGGGGCTAGCGGGAGCCAATGAGCAGTTCTTC. It codes for CASSLGGLAGANEQFF.

A word on this clonotype: Compared with germline, one end of the junction differs, possibly owing to a read error. V usage is TRBV10-3 and J usage is TRBJ2-1, with 10 positions matching TRBD2. Germline V lookup: CDR1 ENHRY, CDR2 SYGVKD. The CDR3 consists of 15 residues. DNA for the CDR3: TGTGCCAGCAGTCAACTAGCGGGGCGGGAGAATGAGCAGTTCTTC. This gives the protein CASSQLAGRENEQFF.

The rearrangement joins TRBV2 to TRBJ2-1; 11 bases fit TRBD2. Per germline, CDR1 SNHLY and CDR2 FYNNEI. Trimming cost V 4 bases and J 7 bases; bases outside gene matches: 3. This CDR3 is built from 14 residues. CDR3 nucleotide sequence: TGTGCCAGCAGTGGGCTAGCGGGGGGAAATGAGCAGTTCTTC. This codes for CASSGLAGGNEQFF.

The rearrangement uses TRBV6-2 or TRBV6-3 and TRBJ2-5, with 8 nucleotides matching TRBD1. This CDR3 contains 14 residues. V dropped 5 bases and J dropped 5; count of bases not matched to a gene: 7. Germline assignment: CDR1 MNHEY and CDR2 SVGEGT. The DNA for the CDR3 is TGTGCCAGCAGTGGCCCGACAGGGGAGGAGACCCAGTACTTC. It codes for CASSGPTGEETQYF.

The chain couples TRBV20-1 to TRBJ1-1, with 11 bases lining up with TRBD1. This CDR3 comprises 14 residues. Germline V gene data show CDR1 as DFQATT and CDR2 as SNEGSKA (reference sequence). As DNA, the CDR3 is TGCAGCGGAGGACAGGGGGCCGGGGGCACTGAAGCTTTCTTT. Amino acid sequence: CSGGQGAGGTEAFF.

The chain employs TRBV7-2 and TRBJ2-3; D gene uncertain. The V end was cut by 1 base, the J end by 3 bases, with 11 bases between. The germline CDR1 and CDR2 sequences are SGHTA and FQGNSA. CDR3 length: 15 residues. The CDR3 is CASSLDPGGTDTQYF. CDR3 nucleotide sequence: TGTGCCAGCAGCTTAGATCCAGGTGGGACAGATACGCAGTATTTT.

V is TRBV11-3 and J is TRBJ1-1, with D possibly matching TRBD1 (5 bases). V shed 3 bases and J shed 5 bases, with 13 bases lying between them. The CDR3 is made up of 14 amino acids. The germline V gene encodes CDR1 SGHNT and CDR2 YENEEA. CDR3 residues: CASSLGRGGTEAFF. CDR3 DNA sequence: TGTGCCAGCAGCTTGGGCCGGGGGGGGACTGAAGCTTTCTTT. The whole variable domain, remainder taken from reference TRBV11-3 and TRBJ1-1, is EAGVVQSPRYKIIEKKQPVAFWCNPISGHNTLYWYLQNLGQGPELLIRYENEEAVDDSQLPKDRFSAERLKGVDSTLKIQPAELGDSAVYLCASSLGRGGTEAFFGQGTRLTVV.

Only a few counts were recorded for this clonotype. The chain uses TRBV20-1 and TRBJ1-2, with TRBD1 as a possible D gene (5 bases). Per germline, CDR1 DFQATT and CDR2 SNEGSKA (reference sequence). The CDR3 is 14 residues long. Between the trimmed V and J ends, which lost 0 bases and 3 bases, there was a span of 11 bases. CDR3 coding DNA: TGCAGTGCTAGAGATGAAGGGACCGACTATGGCTACACCTTC. Translated: CSARDEGTDYGYTF.

This clonotype was detected only a few times. The J gene is TRBJ2-3, the V gene TRBV19; D is undetermined. Trimming took 6 bases from V and 1 from J, leaving 8 bases between them. The CDR3 has 13 amino acids. The germline V gene encodes CDR1 LNHDA and CDR2 SQIVND (reference sequence). The CDR3: CASSHSRTDTQYF. The DNA of the CDR3 is TGTGCCAGTAGCCATTCGCGCACAGATACGCAGTATTTT.

The rearrangement uses TRBV27 and TRBJ1-2; perhaps TRBD1 as D (6 bases). CDR1 is MNHEY, CDR2 SMNVEV, per germline (reference sequence). Trimming shortened V by 3 bases and J by 8 bases, and 19 bases separated the two germline ends. The CDR3 has 15 residues. The CDR3 DNA reads TGTGCCAGCAGTTTGTCGACAAGGGGCACAGGGGGCTACACCTTC. Residues: CASSLSTRGTGGYTF.

V is TRBV5-4 and J is TRBJ1-1, with D possibly TRBD1 on 5 matching bases. CDR3 length: 15 amino acids. Germline loops: CDR1 SGHNT, CDR2 YYREEE (reference sequence). Trimming removed 3 bases from V and 8 bases from J, with 20 bases in between. This CDR3 reads CASSSPRGAGGEAFF. In DNA form, the CDR3 reads TGTGCCAGCAGCTCTCCGCGAGGGGCAGGAGGGGAAGCTTTCTTT.